The T cell receptor beta chain described here comes from a study of T-cell memory formation after mild COVID-19. General study points: Some SARS-CoV-2-responding clones were already detected in memory before infection.

TCRdb re-called the 5' RACE reads through MiXCR, storing one row per CDR3 protein. Of 250,000 to 400,000 distinct CDR3 sequences in the sample, roughly an eighth were seen once. Comments on this clonotype: The target antigen is unknown.

Trimming removed 4 bases from V and 0 bases from J; junction bases left unmatched: 6. From germline, CDR1 is SGHRS and CDR2 YFSETQ. This CDR3 is 16 amino acids long. The sequence derives from a man between 18 and 29 years old who had mild COVID-19 (a few samples of this study predate the infection). Cell type and time point are not known. Sequencing used PBMCs or a T cell subset sorted from them (not recorded which). The rearrangement joins TRBV5-1 to TRBJ2-1, with TRBD1 matching 8 bases. The CDR3 loop is CASSGGQGRSYNEQFF. The CDR3 nucleotides read TGCGCCAGCAGCGGCGGACAGGGCCGCTCCTACAATGAGCAGTTCTTC. Full variable domain (rest looked up from reference TRBV5-1 and TRBJ2-1): KAGVTQTPRYLIKTRGQQVTLSCSPISGHRSVSWYQQTPGQGLQFLFEYFSETQRNKGNFPGRFSGRQFSNSRSEMNVSTLELGDSALYLCASSGGQGRSYNEQFFGPGTRLTVL.